This T cell receptor (beta chain) appears in the sequencing data of a study of cytomegalovirus exposure and HLA in healthy donors. Study results and caveats: Presence/absence results assume similar sequencing depth per donor, which may not hold. Accurate HLA-A and HLA-B prediction from TCR beta sequences was reported for most subjects.

A remark on this clone: Its antigen is currently unknown.

The PCR employed 60 Vbeta primers together with 13 Jbeta primers. TCRdb keeps only in-frame clones here, not all; method: immunoSEQ multiplex PCR. Among approximately 150,000 clones listed, approximately 84% were seen once. From germline, CDR1 is LGHNA and CDR2 YSLEER. The CDR3 is made up of 15 amino acids. V lost 0 bases and J lost 2, with 9 bases in between. This sequence originates from a man aged 18 to 30 in good health and CMV-seronegative. The rearrangement links TRBV4-3 to TRBJ2-3; D call uncertain. Sequencing used PBMCs. This CDR3 reads CASSQEGRATDTQYF. The CDR3 nucleotides are TGCGCCAGCAGCCAAGAGGGCCGTGCCACAGATACGCAGTATTTT.